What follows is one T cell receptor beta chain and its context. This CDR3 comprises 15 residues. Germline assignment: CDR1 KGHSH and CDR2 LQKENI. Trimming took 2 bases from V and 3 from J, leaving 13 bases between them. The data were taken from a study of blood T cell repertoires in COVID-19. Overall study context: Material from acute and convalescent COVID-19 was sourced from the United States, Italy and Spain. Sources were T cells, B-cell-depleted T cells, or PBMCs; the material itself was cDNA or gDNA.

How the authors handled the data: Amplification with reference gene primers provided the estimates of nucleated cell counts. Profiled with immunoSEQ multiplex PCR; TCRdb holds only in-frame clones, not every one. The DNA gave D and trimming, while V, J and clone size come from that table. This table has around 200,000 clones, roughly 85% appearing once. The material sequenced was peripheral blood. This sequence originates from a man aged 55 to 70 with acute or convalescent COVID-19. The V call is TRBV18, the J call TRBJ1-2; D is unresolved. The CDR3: CASSPTASADYGYTF. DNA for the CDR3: TGTGCCAGCTCACCAACGGCCAGCGCAGACTATGGCTACACCTTC.